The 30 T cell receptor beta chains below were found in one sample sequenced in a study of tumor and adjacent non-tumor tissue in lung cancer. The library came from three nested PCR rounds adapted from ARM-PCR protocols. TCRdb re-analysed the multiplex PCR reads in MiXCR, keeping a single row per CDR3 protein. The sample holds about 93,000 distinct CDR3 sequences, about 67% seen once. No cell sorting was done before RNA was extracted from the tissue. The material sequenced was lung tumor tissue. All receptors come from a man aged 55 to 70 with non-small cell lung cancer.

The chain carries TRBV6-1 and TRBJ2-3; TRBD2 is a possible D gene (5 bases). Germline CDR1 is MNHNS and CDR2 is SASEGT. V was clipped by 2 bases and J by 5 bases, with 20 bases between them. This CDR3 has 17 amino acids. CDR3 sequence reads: CASSEPATGIVRDTQYF. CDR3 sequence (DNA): TGTGCCAGCAGTGAACCGGCTACGGGGATTGTGAGAGATACGCAGTATTTT.

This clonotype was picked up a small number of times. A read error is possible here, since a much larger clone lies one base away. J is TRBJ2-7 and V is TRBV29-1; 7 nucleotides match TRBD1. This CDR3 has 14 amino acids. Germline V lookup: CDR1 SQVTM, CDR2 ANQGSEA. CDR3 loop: CGVEAGTASYEQYF. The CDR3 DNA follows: TGCGGCGTTGAGGCCGGGACAGCCTCCTACGAGCAGTACTTC.

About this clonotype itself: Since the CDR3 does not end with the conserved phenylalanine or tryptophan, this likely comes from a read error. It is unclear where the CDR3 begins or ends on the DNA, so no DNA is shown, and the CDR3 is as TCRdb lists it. The CDR3 here is CASSLGLHEQNS. V usage is TRBV11-2 and J usage is TRBJ2-7. Germline CDR1 SGHAT, CDR2 FQNNGV. With termini counted, the CDR3 has 12 amino acids.

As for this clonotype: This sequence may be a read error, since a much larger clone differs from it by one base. In nucleotides, the CDR3 is TGTGCCAACAGTTATAGAACGAACACTGAAGCTTTCTTT. Encoded protein: CANSYRTNTEAFF. The chain carries TRBV28 and TRBJ1-1; no reliable D call. Germline CDR1 reads MDHEN; CDR2 reads SYDVKM. CDR3 size: 13 residues. Based on the CDR3 plus reference TRBV28 and TRBJ1-1, the full variable domain is DVKVTQSSRYLVKRTGEKVFLECVQDMDHENMFWYRQDPGLGLRLIYFSYDVKMKEKGDIPEGYSVSREKKERFSLILESASTNQTSMYLCANSYRTNTEAFFGQGTRLTVV.

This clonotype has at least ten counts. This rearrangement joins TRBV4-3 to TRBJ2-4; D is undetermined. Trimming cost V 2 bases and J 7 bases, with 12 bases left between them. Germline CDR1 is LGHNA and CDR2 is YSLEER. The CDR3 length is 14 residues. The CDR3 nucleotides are TGCGCCAGCAGCCAATCTAAAGGTCGGAACATTCAGTACTTC. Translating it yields CASSQSKGRNIQYF.

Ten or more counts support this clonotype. For the CDR3, the DNA is TGTGCCAGCAGCTTGAGAGTGTCCGACGCCCGGGCGCATTTT. Residues: CASSLRVSDARAHF. The genes are TRBV5-6 and TRBJ1-5; D gene unclear. V was trimmed by 1 base and J by 15 bases, leaving 20 bases between them. The CDR3 spans 14 residues. Germline V CDR1 and CDR2: SGHDT, YYEEEE.

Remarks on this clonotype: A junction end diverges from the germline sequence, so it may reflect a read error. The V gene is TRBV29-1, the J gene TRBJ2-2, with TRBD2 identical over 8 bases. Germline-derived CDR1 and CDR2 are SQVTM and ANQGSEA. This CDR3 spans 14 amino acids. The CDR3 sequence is CSVEGLAGTGELFF. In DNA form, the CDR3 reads TGCAGTGTTGAAGGGCTAGCGGGCACCGGGGAGCTGTTTTTT.

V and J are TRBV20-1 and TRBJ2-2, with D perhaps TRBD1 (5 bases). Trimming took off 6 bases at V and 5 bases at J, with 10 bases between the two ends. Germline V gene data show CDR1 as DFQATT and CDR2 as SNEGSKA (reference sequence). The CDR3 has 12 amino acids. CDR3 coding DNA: TGCAGTGCCCAGGGCCGGACCGGGGAGCTGTTTTTT. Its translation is CSAQGRTGELFF.

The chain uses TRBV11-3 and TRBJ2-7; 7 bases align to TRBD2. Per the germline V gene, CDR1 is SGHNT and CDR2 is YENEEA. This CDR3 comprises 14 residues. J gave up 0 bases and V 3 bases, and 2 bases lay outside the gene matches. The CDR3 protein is CASSLGGSSYEQYF. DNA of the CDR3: TGTGCCAGCAGCTTGGGCGGGAGCTCCTACGAGCAGTACTTC.

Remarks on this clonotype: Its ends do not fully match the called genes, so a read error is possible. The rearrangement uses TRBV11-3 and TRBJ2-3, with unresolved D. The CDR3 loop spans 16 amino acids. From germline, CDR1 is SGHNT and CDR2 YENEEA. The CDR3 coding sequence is TGTGCTAGCAGCCCCATAGGTGGATGGAACTCAGATACGCAGTCTTTT. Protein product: CASSPIGGWNSDTQSF.

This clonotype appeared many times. CDR3 sequence: CASSPDPYEQYF. CDR3 nucleotide sequence: TGCGCCAGCAGCCCTGACCCCTACGAGCAGTACTTC. The V gene is TRBV5-1, the J gene TRBJ2-7; D not certain. The length of the CDR3 is 12 residues. The V gene lost 4 bases and the J gene lost 2 bases, with 7 bases spanning the gap. Germline CDR1 and CDR2: SGHRS and YFSETQ.

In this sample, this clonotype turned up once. The CDR3 loop is CASSPGLVISTDTQYF. CDR3 DNA sequence: TGTGCCAGCAGCCCCGGACTAGTGATTTCCACAGATACGCAGTATTTT. The chain is built from TRBV11-2 and TRBJ2-3; 7 bases map to TRBD2. CDR1 and CDR2 from the germline V gene are SGHAT and FQNNGV. Trimming cost V 5 bases and J 2 bases; bases outside gene matches: 10. The CDR3 contains 16 residues.

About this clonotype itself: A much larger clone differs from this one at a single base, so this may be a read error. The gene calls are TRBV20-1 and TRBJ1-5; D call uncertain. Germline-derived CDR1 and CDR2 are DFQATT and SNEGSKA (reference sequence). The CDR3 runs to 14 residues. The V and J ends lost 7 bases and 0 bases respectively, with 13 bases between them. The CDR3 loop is CSVHKLASNQPQHF. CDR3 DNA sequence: TGCAGTGTCCATAAGCTGGCTAGCAATCAGCCCCAGCATTTT.

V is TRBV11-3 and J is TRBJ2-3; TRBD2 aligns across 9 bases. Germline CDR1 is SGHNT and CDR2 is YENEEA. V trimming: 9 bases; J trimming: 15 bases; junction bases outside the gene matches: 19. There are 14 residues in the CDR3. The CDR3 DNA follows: TGTGCCAGAAGCCCCAGACTAGCGGCAGATATGCAATATTTT. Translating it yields CARSPRLAADMQYF.

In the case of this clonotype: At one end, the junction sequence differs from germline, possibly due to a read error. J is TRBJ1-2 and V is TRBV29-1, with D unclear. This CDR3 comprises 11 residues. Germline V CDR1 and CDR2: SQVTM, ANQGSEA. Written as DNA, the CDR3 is TGCTGCGTTGATCGGGGATCTGGCAACACCTTC. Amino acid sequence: CCVDRGSGNTF.

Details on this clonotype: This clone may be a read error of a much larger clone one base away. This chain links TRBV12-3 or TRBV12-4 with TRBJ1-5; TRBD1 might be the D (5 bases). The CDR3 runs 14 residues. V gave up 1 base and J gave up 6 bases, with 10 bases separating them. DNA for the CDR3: TGTGCCAGCAGTTTAGGGGGCGGACGTCAGCCCCAGCATTTT. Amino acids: CASSLGGGRQPQHF.

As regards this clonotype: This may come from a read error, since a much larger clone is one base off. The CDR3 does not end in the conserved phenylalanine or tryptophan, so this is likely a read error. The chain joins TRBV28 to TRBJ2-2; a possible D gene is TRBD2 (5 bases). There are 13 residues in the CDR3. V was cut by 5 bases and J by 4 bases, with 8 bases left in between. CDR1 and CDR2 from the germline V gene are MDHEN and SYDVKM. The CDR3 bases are TGTGCCAGCAGTCCCCGGGGCACCGGGGAGCTGTTTCTT. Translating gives CASSPRGTGELFL.

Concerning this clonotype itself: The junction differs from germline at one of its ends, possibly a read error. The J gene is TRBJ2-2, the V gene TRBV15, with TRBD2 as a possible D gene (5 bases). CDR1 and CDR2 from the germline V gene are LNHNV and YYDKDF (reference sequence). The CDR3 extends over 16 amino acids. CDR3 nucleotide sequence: TGTGCCACCAGCAGAAGGTGGTTGGCAGTTACCGGGGAGCTGTTTTTC. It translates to CATSRRWLAVTGELFF. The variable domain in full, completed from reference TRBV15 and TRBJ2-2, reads DAMVIQNPRYQVTQFGKPVTLSCSQTLNHNVMYWYQQKSSQAPKLLFHYYDKDFNNEADTPDNFQSRRPNTSFCFLDIRSPGLGDTAMYLCATSRRWLAVTGELFFGEGSRLTVL.

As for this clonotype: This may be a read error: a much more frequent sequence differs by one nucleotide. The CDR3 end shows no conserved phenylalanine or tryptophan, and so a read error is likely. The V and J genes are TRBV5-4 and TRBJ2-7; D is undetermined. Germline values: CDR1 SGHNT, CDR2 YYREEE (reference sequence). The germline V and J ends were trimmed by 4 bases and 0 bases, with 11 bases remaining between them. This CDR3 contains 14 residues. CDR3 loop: CASSNLLSSYEQYL. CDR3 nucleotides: TGTGCCAGCAGCAATCTTCTAAGCTCCTACGAGCAGTACCTC.

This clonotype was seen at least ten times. The DNA of the CDR3 is TGTGCCAGCAGTTACTCGAACAGAAATCAGCCCCAGCATTTT. Its translation: CASSYSNRNQPQHF. J is TRBJ1-5 and V is TRBV6-2 or TRBV6-3; D remains ambiguous. Germline V lookup: CDR1 MNHEY, CDR2 SVGEGT. This CDR3 has 14 amino acids. Trimming pared 0 bases from V and 4 bases from J, leaving 7 bases between.

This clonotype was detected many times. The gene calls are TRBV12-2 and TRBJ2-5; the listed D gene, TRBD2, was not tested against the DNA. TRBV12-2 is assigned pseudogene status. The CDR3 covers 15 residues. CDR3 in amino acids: CASRLEREKKTPQYF. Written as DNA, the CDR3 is TGTGCAAGTCGCTTGGAGCGGGAAAAAAAGACCCCCCAGTACTTC.

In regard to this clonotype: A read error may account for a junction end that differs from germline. This chain's CDR3 is CACSTAVQGRYEQYF. DNA for the CDR3: TGTGCCTGCAGTACCGCGGTACAGGGGCGTTACGAGCAGTACTTC. This chain uses TRBV11-1 with TRBJ2-7, with TRBD1 matching 7 bases. The V gene's germline CDR1 is SGHAT and CDR2 FQDESV (reference sequence). The CDR3 totals 15 residues. Based on the CDR3 plus reference TRBV11-1 and TRBJ2-7, the full variable domain is EAEVAQSPRYKITEKSQAVAFWCDPISGHATLYWYRQILGQGPELLVQFQDESVVDDSQLPKDRFSAERLKGVDSTLKIQPAELGDSAMYLCACSTAVQGRYEQYFGPGTRLTVT.

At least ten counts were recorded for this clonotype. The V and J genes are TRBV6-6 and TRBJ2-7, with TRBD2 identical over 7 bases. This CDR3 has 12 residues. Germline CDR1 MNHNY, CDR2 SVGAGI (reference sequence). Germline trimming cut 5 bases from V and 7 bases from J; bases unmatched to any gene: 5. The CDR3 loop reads CASSNNGGEQYF. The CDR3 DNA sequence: TGTGCCAGCAGTAATAACGGGGGGGAGCAGTACTTC.

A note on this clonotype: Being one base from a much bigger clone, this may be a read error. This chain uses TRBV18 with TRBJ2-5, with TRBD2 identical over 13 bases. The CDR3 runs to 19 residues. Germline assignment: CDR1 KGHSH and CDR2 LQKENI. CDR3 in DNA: TGTACCAGCTCACGAGTATCCGGGACTAGCGGGACCCTACAAGAGACCCAGTACTTC. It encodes CTSSRVSGTSGTLQETQYF.

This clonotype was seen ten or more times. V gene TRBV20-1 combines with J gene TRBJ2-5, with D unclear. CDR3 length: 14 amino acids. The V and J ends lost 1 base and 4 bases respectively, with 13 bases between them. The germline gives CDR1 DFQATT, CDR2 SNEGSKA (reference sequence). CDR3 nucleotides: TGCAGTGCTAGAGGGTTCACCCCCCTAGAGACCCAGTACTTC. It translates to CSARGFTPLETQYF.

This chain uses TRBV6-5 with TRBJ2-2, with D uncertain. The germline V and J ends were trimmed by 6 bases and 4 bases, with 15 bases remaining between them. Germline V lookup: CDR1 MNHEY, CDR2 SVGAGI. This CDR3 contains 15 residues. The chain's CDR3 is CASRIDTDSTGELFF. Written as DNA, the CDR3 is TGTGCCAGCAGGATAGACACGGATAGCACCGGGGAGCTGTTTTTT.

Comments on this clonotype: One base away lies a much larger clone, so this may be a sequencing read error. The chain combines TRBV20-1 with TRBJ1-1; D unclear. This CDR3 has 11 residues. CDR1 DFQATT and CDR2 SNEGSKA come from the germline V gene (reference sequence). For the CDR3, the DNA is TGCAATGCTAGAATGAACACTGAAGCTTTCTTT. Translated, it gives CNARMNTEAFF.

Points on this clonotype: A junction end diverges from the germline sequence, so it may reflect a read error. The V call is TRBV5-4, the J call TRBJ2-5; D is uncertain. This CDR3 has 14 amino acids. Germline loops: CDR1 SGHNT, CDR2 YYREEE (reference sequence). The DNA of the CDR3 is TGTGCCAGCAGCTTGGGCTCGCAGCAAGAGACCCAATACTTC. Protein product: CASSLGSQQETQYF.

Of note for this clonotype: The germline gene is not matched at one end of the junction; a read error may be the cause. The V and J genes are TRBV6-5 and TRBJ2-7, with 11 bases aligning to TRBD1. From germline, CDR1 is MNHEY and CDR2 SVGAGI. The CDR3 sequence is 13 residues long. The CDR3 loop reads CASRRDRGYEQYF. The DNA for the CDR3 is TGTGCCAGCAGGCGGGACAGGGGGTACGAGCAGTATTTC.

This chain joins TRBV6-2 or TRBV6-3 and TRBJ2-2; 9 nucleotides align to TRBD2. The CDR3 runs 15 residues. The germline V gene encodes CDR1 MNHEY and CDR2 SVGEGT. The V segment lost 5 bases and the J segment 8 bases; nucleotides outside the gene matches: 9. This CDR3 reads CASSTIAGVYGELFF. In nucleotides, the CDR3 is TGTGCCAGCAGTACGATAGCGGGAGTGTATGGGGAGCTGTTTTTT.